The 17 T cell receptor beta chains in this list originate from one sample, sequenced in a study of blood T cells in healthy people across ages. The authors ran a second PCR of roughly 6 to 11 cycles using a sample-barcoded 5' primer and a J-beta primer mix. From the 5' RACE reads, TCRdb called clonotypes with MiXCR, one entry per CDR3 protein. The table has some 850,000 distinct CDR3 sequences, more than 25% seen once. These sequences were also reported in another study, on T cells of mothers and their children.

The specimen sequenced was blood. The receptors were gathered from a boy aged 5-17 years in good health.

This clonotype has just a few counts. This chain connects TRBV11-1 to TRBJ2-3; the match to TRBD2 covers 12 bases. The CDR3 is made up of 18 amino acids. V shed 2 bases, J shed 10 bases, and the junction held 16 bases outside the gene matches. CDR1 and CDR2 from the germline V gene are SGHAT and FQDESV (reference sequence). Written as DNA, the CDR3 is TGTGCCAGCAGCTTATCACTAGCGGGAGGTACCTCAACGACCTCGCAGTATTTT. Translated, it gives CASSLSLAGGTSTTSQYF.

This clonotype was observed a handful of times. The chain is built from TRBV7-2 and TRBJ1-1; no reliable D call. This CDR3 is built from 14 residues. The V end was cut by 5 bases, the J end by 1 base, with 11 bases between. CDR1 SGHTA and CDR2 FQGNSA come from the germline V gene. The CDR3 bases are TGTGCCAGCAGCCCCGTGGGAGAGAACACTGAAGCTTTCTTT. It codes for CASSPVGENTEAFF.

This clonotype was detected a few times. V usage is TRBV25-1 and J usage is TRBJ2-3; 8 bases map to TRBD2. CDR1 MGHDK and CDR2 SYGVNS come from the germline V gene. This CDR3 has 17 amino acids. V dropped 1 base and J dropped 6; count of bases not matched to a gene: 12. In DNA form, the CDR3 reads TGTGCCAGCAGTGAATCTCGTCGCGGGGGGCCAGTGGATACGCAGTATTTT. It yields the protein CASSESRRGGPVDTQYF.

The chain has TRBV21-1 and TRBJ2-5; the D segment call TRBD1 is taken from the table without a DNA check. Matching the DNA end better, TRBJ2-7 makes the J call doubtful. TRBV21-1 is a known pseudogene. The CDR3 totals 15 residues. CDR3 loop: CASSKRRGRVDEQYF. The CDR3 DNA reads TGTGCCAGCAGCAAGAGGAGGGGGCGAGTTGACGAGCAGTACTTC.

The chain employs TRBV6-1 and TRBJ1-2; 7 bases line up with TRBD1. The CDR3 extends over 13 amino acids. V dropped 1 base and J dropped 7; count of bases not matched to a gene: 3. Germline V gene sequence: CDR1 MNHNS, CDR2 SASEGT. The CDR3 DNA sequence: TGTGCCAGCAGTGAAGACAGGGGAGCTGGCTACACCTTC. Its translation: CASSEDRGAGYTF.

This clonotype was picked up a small number of times. The chain uses TRBV7-2 and TRBJ2-5; 11 nucleotides match TRBD2. CDR1 is SGHTA and CDR2 is FQGNSA in the germline V gene. The CDR3 is made up of 16 amino acids. Germline trimming cut 3 bases from V and 2 bases from J; bases unmatched to any gene: 5. In DNA, the CDR3 is TGTGCCAGCAGCTTCTACACTAGCGGGGGACAAGAGACCCAGTACTTC. Protein product: CASSFYTSGGQETQYF.

This chain links TRBV28 with TRBJ1-5, with D unclear. Germline V gives CDR1 MDHEN, CDR2 SYDVKM. Trimming removed 5 bases at V and 3 bases at J, with 11 bases between. CDR3 length equals 14 residues. For the CDR3, the DNA is TGTGCCAGCAGTGTCCCAGCATTCAATCAGCCCCAGCATTTT. It codes for CASSVPAFNQPQHF.

A few counts support this clonotype. The J gene is TRBJ2-3, the V gene TRBV7-2, with 10 bases that match TRBD1. CDR3 length: 17 amino acids. After removal of 2 bases from V and 1 base from J, the junction contained 6 bases not matched to a gene. Per the germline V gene, CDR1 is SGHTA and CDR2 is FQGNSA. CDR3 coding DNA: TGTGCCAGCAGCTTACGACTTGGGACAGGGGGCACAGATACGCAGTATTTT. This gives the protein CASSLRLGTGGTDTQYF.

This clonotype was observed a handful of times. The chain links TRBV29-1 to TRBJ2-5; D assignment may be TRBD1 or TRBD2 (6 bases each). This CDR3 is 12 amino acids long. Germline values: CDR1 SQVTM, CDR2 ANQGSEA. Trimming stripped 4 bases from V and 5 bases from J, with 11 bases between. The CDR3 DNA reads TGCAGCGTTGCCGGGGGCGAGGAGACCCAGTACTTC. Protein product: CSVAGGEETQYF.

J is TRBJ2-1 and V is TRBV20-1; tentatively, D is TRBD2 (5 bases). The germline gives CDR1 DFQATT, CDR2 SNEGSKA (reference sequence). The CDR3 loop spans 13 amino acids. Trimming left V 3 bases short and J 6 bases short, with 12 bases between. The CDR3 DNA follows: TGCAGTGCTAGTTGGGAGCGTCGCAATGAGCAGTTCTTC. The encoded protein is CSASWERRNEQFF.

The chain links TRBV20-1 to TRBJ2-7, with 9 bases fitting TRBD1. This CDR3 region has 13 residues. From germline, CDR1 is DFQATT and CDR2 SNEGSKA (reference sequence). V dropped 4 bases and J dropped 3; count of bases not matched to a gene: 4. DNA for the CDR3: TGCAGTGCTAATTGGGACAGGGACTACGAGCAGTACTTC. The encoded protein is CSANWDRDYEQYF.

This sequence joins TRBV6-5 and TRBJ2-2; 12 positions match TRBD1. The ends lost 4 bases at V and 5 bases at J; junction bases unmatched: 8. The CDR3 is 17 residues long. Germline V gene lookup returns CDR1 MNHEY and CDR2 SVGAGI. CDR3 protein: CASSSFWDRGPTGELFF. In nucleotides, the CDR3 is TGTGCCAGCAGTTCCTTTTGGGACAGGGGGCCTACCGGGGAGCTGTTTTTT.

This chain uses TRBV6-1 with TRBJ2-1; D is ambiguous. V lost 7 bases and J 4 bases, leaving 11 bases between the germline ends. CDR1 MNHNS and CDR2 SASEGT come from the germline V gene. This CDR3 has 13 residues. CDR3 nucleotides: TGTGCCAGCACCCGGATGGGATACAATGAGCAGTTCTTC. It is translated as CASTRMGYNEQFF.

The count of this clonotype is one. This chain uses TRBV30 with TRBJ2-2; possible D gene TRBD1, 6 bases. The CDR3 contains 12 residues. The V gene lost 3 bases and the J gene lost 5 bases, with 7 bases spanning the gap. CDR1 is GTSNPN, CDR2 SVGIG, per germline (reference sequence). The CDR3 is CAWRGTTGELFF. CDR3 DNA sequence: TGTGCCTGGAGGGGGACAACCGGGGAGCTGTTTTTT. The full variable domain, its missing parts supplied by reference TRBV30 and TRBJ2-2, is SQTIHQWPATLVQPVGSPLSLECTVEGTSNPNLYWYRQAAGRGLQLLFYSVGIGQISSEVPQNLSASRPQDRQFILSSKKLLLSDSGFYLCAWRGTTGELFFGEGSRLTVL.

The chain combines TRBV10-3 with TRBJ2-5; 7 positions agree with TRBD2. This CDR3 spans 13 amino acids. Germline CDR1 is ENHRY and CDR2 is SYGVKD. V lost 4 bases and J lost 3; bases outside the gene matches: 2. CDR3 amino acids: CAISGAGEETQYF. The CDR3 DNA reads TGTGCCATCAGTGGGGCGGGGGAAGAGACCCAGTACTTC.

For this clonotype: At one boundary the junction diverges from the germline segment, which might be a read error. The rearrangement links TRBV6-1 to TRBJ2-1; no reliable D call. Germline CDR1 and CDR2: MNHNS and SASEGT. The CDR3 sequence is 14 residues long. The CDR3 loop reads CTSTIISSYNEQFF. CDR3 in DNA: TGTACCAGCACCATTATTAGCTCCTACAATGAGCAGTTCTTC.

This clonotype has a handful of counts. The CDR3 is CSARPGQGVSYEQYF. The CDR3 nucleotides are TGCAGTGCCCGCCCGGGACAGGGGGTATCCTACGAGCAGTACTTC. The chain is built from TRBV20-1 and TRBJ2-7, with TRBD1 identical over 11 bases. V shed 6 bases and J 1 base; nucleotides not matched to a gene: 8. The CDR3 runs to 15 residues. Germline CDR1 and CDR2: DFQATT and SNEGSKA (reference sequence).